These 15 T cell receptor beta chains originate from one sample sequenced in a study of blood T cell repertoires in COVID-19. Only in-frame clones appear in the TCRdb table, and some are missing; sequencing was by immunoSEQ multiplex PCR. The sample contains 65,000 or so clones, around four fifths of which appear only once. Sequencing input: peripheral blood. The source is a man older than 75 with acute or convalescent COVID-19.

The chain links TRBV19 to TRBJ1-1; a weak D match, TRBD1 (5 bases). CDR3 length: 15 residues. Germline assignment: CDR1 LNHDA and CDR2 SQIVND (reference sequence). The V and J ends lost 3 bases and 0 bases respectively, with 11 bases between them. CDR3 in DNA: TGTGCCAGTAGTATGCAGGGATCCATGAACACTGAAGCTTTCTTT. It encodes CASSMQGSMNTEAFF. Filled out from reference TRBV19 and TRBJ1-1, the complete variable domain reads DGGITQSPKYLFRKEGQNVTLSCEQNLNHDAMYWYRQDPGQGLRLIYYSQIVNDFQKGDIAEGYSVSREKKESFPLTVTSAQKNPTAFYLCASSMQGSMNTEAFFGQGTRLTVV.

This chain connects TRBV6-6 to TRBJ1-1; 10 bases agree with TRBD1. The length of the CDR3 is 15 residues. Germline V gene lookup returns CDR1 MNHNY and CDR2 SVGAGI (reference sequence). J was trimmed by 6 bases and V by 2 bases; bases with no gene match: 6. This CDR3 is CASSYRTGGDSEAFF. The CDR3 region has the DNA TGTGCCAGCAGTTACCGGACAGGGGGTGATTCTGAAGCTTTCTTT.

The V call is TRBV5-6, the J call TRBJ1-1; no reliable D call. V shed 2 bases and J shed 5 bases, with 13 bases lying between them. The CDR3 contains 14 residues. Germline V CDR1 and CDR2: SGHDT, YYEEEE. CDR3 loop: CASSFQSHLTEAFF. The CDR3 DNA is TGTGCCAGCAGCTTCCAGTCTCATTTAACTGAAGCTTTCTTT.

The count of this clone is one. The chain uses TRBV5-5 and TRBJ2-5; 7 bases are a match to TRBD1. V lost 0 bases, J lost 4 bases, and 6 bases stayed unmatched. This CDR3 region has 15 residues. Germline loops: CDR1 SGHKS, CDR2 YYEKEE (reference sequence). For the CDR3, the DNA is TGTGCCAGCAGCTTGGCAGGGGGTTTCGGAGAGACCCAGTACTTC. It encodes CASSLAGGFGETQYF.

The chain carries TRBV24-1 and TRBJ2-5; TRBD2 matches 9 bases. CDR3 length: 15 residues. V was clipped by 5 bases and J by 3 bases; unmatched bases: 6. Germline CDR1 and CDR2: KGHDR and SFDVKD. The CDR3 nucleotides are TGTGCCACCAGTGCAGCGGGAGGACCTGAAGAGACCCAGTACTTC. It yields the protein CATSAAGGPEETQYF.

The CDR3 sequence: CASGWLAGNTIYF. DNA for the CDR3: TGTGCCAGCGGCTGGCTGGCCGGAAACACCATATATTTT. The rearrangement links TRBV6-5 to TRBJ1-3; D gene uncertain. Germline CDR1 and CDR2: MNHEY and SVGAGI. The CDR3 is 13 residues long. V was shortened by 8 bases and J by 4 bases, with 12 bases between the two germline ends.

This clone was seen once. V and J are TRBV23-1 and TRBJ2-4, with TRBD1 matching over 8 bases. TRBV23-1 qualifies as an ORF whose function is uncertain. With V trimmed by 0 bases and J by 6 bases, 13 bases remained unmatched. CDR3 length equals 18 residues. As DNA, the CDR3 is TGCGCCAGCAGTCAATCCGGGACAGGTGAATTCTATGGAAACATTCAGTACTTC. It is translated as CASSQSGTGEFYGNIQYF.

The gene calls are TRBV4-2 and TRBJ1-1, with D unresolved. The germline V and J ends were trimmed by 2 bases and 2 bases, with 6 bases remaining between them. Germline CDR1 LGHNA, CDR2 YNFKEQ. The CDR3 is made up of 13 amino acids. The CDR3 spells CASSQRVNTEAFF. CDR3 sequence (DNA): TGTGCCAGCAGCCAACGGGTTAACACTGAAGCTTTCTTT.

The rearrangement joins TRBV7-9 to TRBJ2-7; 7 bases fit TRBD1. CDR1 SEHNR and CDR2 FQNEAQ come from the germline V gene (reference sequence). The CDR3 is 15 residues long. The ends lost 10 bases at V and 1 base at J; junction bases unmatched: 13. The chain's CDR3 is CAIVIIRDRSYEQYF. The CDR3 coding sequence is TGTGCCATCGTTATAATCCGGGACAGATCCTACGAGCAGTACTTC.

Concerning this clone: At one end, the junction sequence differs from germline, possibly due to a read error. The CDR3 here is CASSPRTGRNPEAFF. The DNA of the CDR3 is TGTGCCAGCAGCCCACGGACAGGGCGGAACCCTGAAGCTTTCTTT. The genes are TRBV11-3 and TRBJ1-1; TRBD1 agrees at 8 bases. Germline V lookup: CDR1 SGHNT, CDR2 YENEEA. This CDR3 has 15 amino acids.

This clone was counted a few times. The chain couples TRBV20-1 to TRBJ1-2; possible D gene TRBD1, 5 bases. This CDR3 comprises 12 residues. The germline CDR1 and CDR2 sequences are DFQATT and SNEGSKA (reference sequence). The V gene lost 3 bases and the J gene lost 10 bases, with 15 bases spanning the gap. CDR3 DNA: TGCAGTGCTAGTCGGACACTACAAGACTACACCTTC. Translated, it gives CSASRTLQDYTF.

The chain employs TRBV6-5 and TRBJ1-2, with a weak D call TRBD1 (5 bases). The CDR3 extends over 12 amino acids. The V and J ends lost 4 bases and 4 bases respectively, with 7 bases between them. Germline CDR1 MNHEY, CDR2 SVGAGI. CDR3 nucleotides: TGTGCCAGCAGTTGGGGCAGCTATGGCTACACCTTC. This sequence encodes CASSWGSYGYTF.

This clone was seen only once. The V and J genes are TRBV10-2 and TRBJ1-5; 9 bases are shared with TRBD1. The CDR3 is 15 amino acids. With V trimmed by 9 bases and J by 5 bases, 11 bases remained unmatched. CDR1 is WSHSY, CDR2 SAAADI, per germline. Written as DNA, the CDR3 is TGCGCCAGTAAGGGACAGGGTGGAAGTCATCAGCCCCAGCATTTT. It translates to CASKGQGGSHQPQHF.

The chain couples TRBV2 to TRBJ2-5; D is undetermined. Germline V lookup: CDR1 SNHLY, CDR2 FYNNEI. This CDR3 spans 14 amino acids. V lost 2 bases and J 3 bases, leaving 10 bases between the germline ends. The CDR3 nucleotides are TGTGCCAGCAGTGAAAGCGTAGGCAAAGAGACCCAGTACTTC. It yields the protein CASSESVGKETQYF. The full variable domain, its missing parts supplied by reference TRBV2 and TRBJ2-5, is EPEVTQTPSHQVTQMGQEVILRCVPISNHLYFYWYRQILGQKVEFLVSFYNNEISEKSEIFDDQFSVERPDGSNFTLKIRSTKLEDSAMYFCASSESVGKETQYFGPGTRLLVL.

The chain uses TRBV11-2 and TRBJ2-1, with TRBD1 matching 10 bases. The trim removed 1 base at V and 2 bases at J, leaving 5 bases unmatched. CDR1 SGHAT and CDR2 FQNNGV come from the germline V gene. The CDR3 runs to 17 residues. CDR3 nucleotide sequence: TGTGCCAGCAGCTTAGCGACCGGGACAGGGGCCTACAATGAGCAGTTCTTC. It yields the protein CASSLATGTGAYNEQFF.